The clone carrying this T cell receptor (beta chain) showed up many times. Antigen unknown. This entry belongs to a study of neurological immune-mediated disorders. Points from the study as a whole: Across subjects, expanded clones had no CDR3 amino acid sequences in common, pointing to private repertoires in all groups.

cDNA synthesis was performed by 5'RACE with 10-nucleotide random UMIs. A single record per CDR3 protein comes from TCRdb applying MiXCR to the 5' RACE reads. Altogether around 47,000 distinct CDR3 sequences are present, roughly 13% being singletons, with the ten largest covering roughly 1.3%. V was pared by 3 bases and J by 5 bases, with 2 bases of the junction left unmatched. CDR3 length: 13 amino acids. Germline V CDR1 and CDR2: MNHEY, SMNVEV (reference sequence). The genes are TRBV27 and TRBJ2-5; TRBD2 agrees at 8 bases. Sequencing was done on a sample of PBMCs. The sequence was collected from a female donor in good health. In nucleotides, the CDR3 is TGTGCCAGCAGTTTCGGGGGGGTGGAGACCCAGTACTTC. This sequence encodes CASSFGGVETQYF.